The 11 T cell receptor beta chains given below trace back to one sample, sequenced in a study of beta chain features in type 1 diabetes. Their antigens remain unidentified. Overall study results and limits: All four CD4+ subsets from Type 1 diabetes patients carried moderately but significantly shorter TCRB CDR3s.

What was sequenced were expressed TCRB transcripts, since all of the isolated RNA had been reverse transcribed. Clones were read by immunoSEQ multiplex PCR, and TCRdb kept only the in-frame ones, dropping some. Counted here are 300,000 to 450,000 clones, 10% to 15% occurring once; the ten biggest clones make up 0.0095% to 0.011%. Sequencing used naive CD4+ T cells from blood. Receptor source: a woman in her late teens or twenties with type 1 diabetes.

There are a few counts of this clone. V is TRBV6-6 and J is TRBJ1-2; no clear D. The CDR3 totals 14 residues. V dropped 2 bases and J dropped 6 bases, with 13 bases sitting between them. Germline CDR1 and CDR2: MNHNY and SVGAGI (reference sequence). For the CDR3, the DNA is TGTGCCAGCAGTTACGGGAGGAGGTCCCATGGCTACACCTTC. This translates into CASSYGRRSHGYTF.

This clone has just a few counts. The CDR3 region is CASSPIAGTEAFF. The CDR3 nucleotides are TGTGCCAGCTCACCTATTGCGGGCACTGAAGCTTTCTTT. V is TRBV18 and J is TRBJ1-1; D is uncertain. Germline CDR1 KGHSH, CDR2 LQKENI. This CDR3 region has 13 residues. The V gene lost 3 bases and the J gene lost 4 bases, with 9 bases spanning the gap.

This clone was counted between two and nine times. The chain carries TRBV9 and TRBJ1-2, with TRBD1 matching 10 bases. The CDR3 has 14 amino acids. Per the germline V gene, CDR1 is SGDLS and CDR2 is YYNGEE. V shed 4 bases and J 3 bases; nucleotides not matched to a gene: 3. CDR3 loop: CASSSGQGDYGYTF. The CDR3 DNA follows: TGTGCCAGCAGCTCCGGACAGGGGGACTATGGCTACACCTTC.

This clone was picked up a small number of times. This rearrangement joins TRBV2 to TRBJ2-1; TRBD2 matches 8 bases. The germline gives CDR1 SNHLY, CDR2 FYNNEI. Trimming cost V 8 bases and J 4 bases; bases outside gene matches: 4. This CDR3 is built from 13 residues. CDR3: CASGGLEYNEQFF. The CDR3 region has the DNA TGTGCCAGCGGGGGACTAGAGTACAATGAGCAGTTCTTC.

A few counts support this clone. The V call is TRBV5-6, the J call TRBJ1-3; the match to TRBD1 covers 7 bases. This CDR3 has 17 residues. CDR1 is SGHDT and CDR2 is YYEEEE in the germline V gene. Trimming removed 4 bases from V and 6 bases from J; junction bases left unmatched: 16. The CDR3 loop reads CASSLLEGAGSKNTIYF. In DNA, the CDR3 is TGTGCCAGCAGCCTTCTGGAGGGGGCAGGGAGTAAAAACACCATATATTTT.

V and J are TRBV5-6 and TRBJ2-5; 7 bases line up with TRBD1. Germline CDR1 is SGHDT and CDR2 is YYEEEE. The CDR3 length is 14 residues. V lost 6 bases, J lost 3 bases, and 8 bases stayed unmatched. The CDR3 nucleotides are TGTGCCAGCAACCGACAGGGTTTGGAAGAGACCCAGTACTTC. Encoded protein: CASNRQGLEETQYF.

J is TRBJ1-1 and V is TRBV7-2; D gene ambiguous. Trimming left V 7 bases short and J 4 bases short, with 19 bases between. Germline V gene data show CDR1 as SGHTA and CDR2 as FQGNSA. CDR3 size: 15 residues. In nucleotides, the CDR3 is TGTGCCAGCAACACGGGTGGAGGTGTGGCCACTGAAGCTTTCTTT. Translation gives CASNTGGGVATEAFF. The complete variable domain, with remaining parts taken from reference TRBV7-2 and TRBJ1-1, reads GAGVSQSPSNKVTEKGKDVELRCDPISGHTALYWYRQSLGQGLEFLIYFQGNSAPDKSGLPSDRFSAERTGGSVSTLTIQRTQQEDSAVYLCASNTGGGVATEAFFGQGTRLTVV.

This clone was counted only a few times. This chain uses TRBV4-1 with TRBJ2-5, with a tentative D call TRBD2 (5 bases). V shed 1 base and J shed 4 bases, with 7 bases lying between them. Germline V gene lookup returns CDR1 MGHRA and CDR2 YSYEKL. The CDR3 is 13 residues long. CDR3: CASSQGTLETQYF. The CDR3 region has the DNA TGCGCCAGCAGCCAAGGGACTCTAGAGACCCAGTACTTC.

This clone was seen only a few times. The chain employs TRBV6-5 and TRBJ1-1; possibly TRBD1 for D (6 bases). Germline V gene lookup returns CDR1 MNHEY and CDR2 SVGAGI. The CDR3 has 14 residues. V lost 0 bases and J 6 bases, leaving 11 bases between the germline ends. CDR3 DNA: TGTGCCAGCAGTTACTCAAACAGGGATGCTGAAGCTTTCTTT. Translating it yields CASSYSNRDAEAFF.

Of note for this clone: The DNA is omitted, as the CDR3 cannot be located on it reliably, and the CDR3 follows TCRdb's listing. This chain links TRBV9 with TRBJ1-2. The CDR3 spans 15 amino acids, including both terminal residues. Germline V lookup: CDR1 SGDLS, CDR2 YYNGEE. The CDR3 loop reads CASSVGGGSNYGYIF.

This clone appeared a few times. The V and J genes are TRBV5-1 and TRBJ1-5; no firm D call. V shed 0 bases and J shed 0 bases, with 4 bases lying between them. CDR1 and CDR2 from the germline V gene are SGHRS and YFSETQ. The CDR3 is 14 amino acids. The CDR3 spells CASSLGHSNQPQHF. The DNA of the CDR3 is TGCGCCAGCAGCTTGGGACATAGCAATCAGCCCCAGCATTTT. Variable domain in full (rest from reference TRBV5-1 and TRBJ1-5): KAGVTQTPRYLIKTRGQQVTLSCSPISGHRSVSWYQQTPGQGLQFLFEYFSETQRNKGNFPGRFSGRQFSNSRSEMNVSTLELGDSALYLCASSLGHSNQPQHFGDGTRLSIL.